This TCR beta chain was sequenced for a study of human T cells and chemical hapten exposure. Study as a whole: The scalp of each patient received a weekly diphenylcyclopropenone dose for the full roughly 25-week study.

This CDR3 comprises 15 residues. CDR1 and CDR2 (germline): SGHTA, FQGNSA. The V end was cut by 5 bases, the J end by 0 bases, with 11 bases between. The time point: patch test 3, about 24 weeks after DPC sensitization. Described treatment: therapeutic diphenylcyclopropenone sensitization with weekly scalp DPC. A few counts support this clonotype. The library labeled individual cDNA molecules by adding unique molecular identifiers to them. A single record per CDR3 protein comes from TCRdb applying MiXCR to the RACE reads. The sample comprises about 84,000 distinct CDR3 sequences, approximately 11% of which are singletons, and under 4.5% rests with the top ten.

The chain has TRBV7-2 and TRBJ2-4, with D maybe TRBD2 (6 bases). The material sequenced was whole blood, taken in connection with sensitization to the hapten diphenylcyclopropenone (DPC). The sequence derives from a woman in her fifties or sixties with alopecia areata. Some clones in this sample may be carry-over from other donors' samples. The CDR3, as DNA: TGTGCCAGCAGCCCTGGACTACTAGCCAAAAACATTCAGTACTTC. This translates into CASSPGLLAKNIQYF.